This TCR beta chain was recovered during a study of blood T cell repertoires in COVID-19. Germline V gives CDR1 SGHTA, CDR2 FQGNSA. With 1 base removed from V and 5 bases from J, the gap between germline ends came to 6 bases. The CDR3 totals 14 residues. Per the original methods: For nucleated cells, counts were estimated from reference gene primer amplification. Libraries were prepared by immunoSEQ multiplex PCR; TCRdb keeps only in-frame clonotypes and omits some of them. V, J and clone size reflect that table, while D and trimming were determined from the DNA. The table lists tens of thousands of clones, nearly 90% of them singletons, with about 3.4% in the top ten.

This clonotype originated in a woman in her 50s with COVID-19, enrolled during active disease. The V call is TRBV7-2, the J call TRBJ1-6; D call uncertain. Sequencing was done on a sample of peripheral blood. The chain's CDR3 is CASSLGSNNSPLHF. CDR3 nucleotides: TGTGCCAGCAGCTTAGGCAGTAATAATTCACCCCTCCACTTT.